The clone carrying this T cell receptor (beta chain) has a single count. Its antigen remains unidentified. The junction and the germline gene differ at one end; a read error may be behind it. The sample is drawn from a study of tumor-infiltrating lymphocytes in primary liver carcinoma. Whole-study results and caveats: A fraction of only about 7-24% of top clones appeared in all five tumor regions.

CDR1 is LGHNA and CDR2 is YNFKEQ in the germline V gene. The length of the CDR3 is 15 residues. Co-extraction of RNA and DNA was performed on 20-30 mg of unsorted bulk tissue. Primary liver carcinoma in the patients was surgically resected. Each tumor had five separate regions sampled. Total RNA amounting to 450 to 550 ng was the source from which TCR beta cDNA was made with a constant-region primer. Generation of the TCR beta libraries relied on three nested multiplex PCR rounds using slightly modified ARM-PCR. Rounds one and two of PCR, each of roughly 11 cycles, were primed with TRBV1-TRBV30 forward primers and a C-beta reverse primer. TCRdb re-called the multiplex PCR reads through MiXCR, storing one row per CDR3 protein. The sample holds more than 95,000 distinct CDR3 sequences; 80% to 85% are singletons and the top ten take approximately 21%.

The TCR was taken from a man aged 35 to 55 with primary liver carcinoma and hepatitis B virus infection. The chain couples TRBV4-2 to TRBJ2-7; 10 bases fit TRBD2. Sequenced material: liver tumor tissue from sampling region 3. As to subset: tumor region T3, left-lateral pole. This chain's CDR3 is CARSQGASGSYEHYF. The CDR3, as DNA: TGTGCCCGCAGCCAGGGTGCTAGCGGGAGCTATGAGCACTACTTC.